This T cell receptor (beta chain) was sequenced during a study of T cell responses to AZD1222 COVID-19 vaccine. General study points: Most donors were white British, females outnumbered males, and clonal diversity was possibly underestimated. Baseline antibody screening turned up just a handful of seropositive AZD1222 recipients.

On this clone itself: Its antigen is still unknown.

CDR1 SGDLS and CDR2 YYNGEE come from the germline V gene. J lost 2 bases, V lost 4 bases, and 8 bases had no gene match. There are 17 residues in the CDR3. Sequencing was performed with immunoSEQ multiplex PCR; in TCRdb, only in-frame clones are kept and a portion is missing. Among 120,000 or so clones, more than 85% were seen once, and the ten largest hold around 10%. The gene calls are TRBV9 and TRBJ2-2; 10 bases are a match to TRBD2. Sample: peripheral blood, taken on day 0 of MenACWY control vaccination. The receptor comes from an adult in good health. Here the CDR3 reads CASSLGGLAVNTGELFF. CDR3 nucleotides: TGTGCCAGCAGCTTGGGTGGACTAGCGGTAAACACCGGGGAGCTGTTTTTT.